These T cell receptor beta chains were read from a single sample in a study of T cell responses to AZD1222 COVID-19 vaccine. Data came from immunoSEQ multiplex PCR; TCRdb stores just in-frame clones and leaves some out. The data show about 100,000 clones, roughly nine tenths seen once. Source: peripheral blood, taken 28 days after the second AZD1222 dose. The receptors were sampled from an adult who received the AZD1222 COVID-19 vaccine. Both conserved end residues are part of each CDR3. D genes are given only for firm matches. Clone size appears in some rows only: once, few, many, or a class for an expanded clone.

>.|TRBJ1-5|TRBV30|.
TGTGCCTGGAATTCCGGAGGAGGTTTCAATCAGCCCCAGCATTTT
CAWNSGGGFNQPQHF
>.|TRBJ1-3|TRBV7-8|.
TGTGCCAGCAGCTTAGCGACGGTCCCTGGAAACACCATATATTTT
CASSLATVPGNTIYF
>.|TRBJ2-7|TRBV5-5|.
TGTGCCAGCAGCTCGACCGATAACTCCTACGAGCAGTACTTC
CASSSTDNSYEQYF
>.|TRBJ2-7|TRBV6-5|TRBD1
TGTGCCAGCAGTTACGAGGACAGGGGGTTCTACGAGCAGTACTTC
CASSYEDRGFYEQYF
>.|TRBJ2-7|TRBV13|.
TGTGCCAGCAGCTTTCGGACAGGGAGGGTCGAGCAGTACTTC
CASSFRTGRVEQYF
>.|TRBJ1-2|TRBV10-3|.
TGTGCCATCAGTGAGTCAGGAACGTCCTATGGCTACACCTTC
CAISESGTSYGYTF
>.|TRBJ1-1|TRBV6-5|.
TGTGCCAGCAGAACCGGGGCTAACACTGAAGCTTTCTTT
CASRTGANTEAFF
>.|TRBJ1-1|TRBV7-2|.
TGTGCCAGCAGCTTAGGAGCGAACACTGAAGCTTTCTTT
CASSLGANTEAFF
>few|TRBJ1-6|TRBV6-5|TRBD1
TGTGCCAGCAGTTACCGGACAGGAGCCCCCTCACCCCTCCACTTT
CASSYRTGAPSPLHF
>.|TRBJ1-5|TRBV2|.
TGTGCCAGCAGTGAGGAGGGATCAAGACAGCCCCAGCATTTT
CASSEEGSRQPQHF
>.|TRBJ2-1|TRBV19|.
TGTGCCAGTAGTCGAGGGGCCATGATCTCCTACAATGAGCAGTTCTTC
CASSRGAMISYNEQFF
>.|TRBJ2-7|TRBV18|.
TGTGCCAGCTCATCTGGGGCAGGGAACTACGAGCAGTACTTC
CASSSGAGNYEQYF
>.|TRBJ2-1|TRBV9|.
TGTGCCAGCAGCCTCACCCCCGGGAACTACAATGAGCAGTTCTTC
CASSLTPGNYNEQFF
>.|TRBJ1-2|TRBV28|.
TGTGCCAGCAGGGGAGGCGGGGGCTACACCTTC
CASRGGGGYTF
>.|TRBJ1-2|TRBV9|.
TGTGCCAGCAGCGTAGGAGGGGTTCTAGGGGCCTATGGCTACACCTTC
CASSVGGVLGAYGYTF
>.|TRBJ2-3|TRBV21-1|.
TGTGCCAGCAGCAAATACGGGCGTCACCCACCGGGAGATACGCAGTATTTT
CASSKYGRHPPGDTQYF
>.|TRBJ1-3|TRBV5-1|TRBD1
TGCGCCAGCACGTTAACAGGGGACTCTGGAAACACCATATATTTT
CASTLTGDSGNTIYF
>.|TRBJ1-1|TRBV7-9|.
TGTGCCAGCAGCTTAGTTCTGGGAGCCTCCGAAGCTTTCTTT
CASSLVLGASEAFF
>.|TRBJ1-2|TRBV7-2|.
TGTGCCAGTACGCCCGGACAGAGTAACTATGGCTACACCTTC
CASTPGQSNYGYTF
>.|TRBJ2-7|TRBV27|.
TGTGCCAGCACCGTAGAGGGTTCTTACGGCTACGAGCAGTACTTC
CASTVEGSYGYEQYF
>.|TRBJ2-2|TRBV14|TRBD2
TGTGCCAGCAGCCACCGACTAGCGGGGGTAGTAACGAACACCGGGGAGCTGTTTTTT
CASSHRLAGVVTNTGELFF
>once|TRBJ1-1|TRBV6-6|TRBD1
TGTGCCAGCAGTCTCGGGACAGGGAACACTGAAGCTTTCTTT
CASSLGTGNTEAFF
>.|TRBJ2-2|TRBV10-1|TRBD2
TGCGCCAGCAGTCCTCCGGCGGGGGGGCTCGACACCGGGGAGCTGTTTTTT
CASSPPAGGLDTGELFF
>few|TRBJ1-5|TRBV3-1/TRBV3-2|.
TGTGCCAGCAGCCAAGATTTTAGCAATCAGCCCCAGCATTTT
CASSQDFSNQPQHF
>.|TRBJ2-4|TRBV2|.
TGTGCCAGCAAAAGGACGGCTTTACTAGCCAAAAACATTCAGTACTTC
CASKRTALLAKNIQYF
>.|TRBJ2-6|TRBV9|.
TGTGCCAGCAGCGTAGGGTCTGGGGCCAACGTCCTGACTTTC
CASSVGSGANVLTF
>.|TRBJ2-1|TRBV18|.
TGTGCCAGCTCACCCTCACCAGAGTACAATGAGCAGTTCTTC
CASSPSPEYNEQFF
>.|TRBJ2-7|TRBV3-1/TRBV3-2|.
TGTGCCAGCAGCCAAGTCTGGCGACCGTCCTCCTACGAGCAGTACTTC
CASSQVWRPSSYEQYF
>.|TRBJ1-2|TRBV6-2/TRBV6-3|.
TGTGCCAGCAGTTGGGTAAGGGGTGCCAATGGCTACACCTTC
CASSWVRGANGYTF